These 26 T cell receptor beta chains were all obtained from the same sample, sequenced in a study of regulatory T cells in long-lasting Graves disease. iRepertoire HTBI primers and Arm-PCR of CDR3 regions built TCR beta libraries. TCRdb passed the multiplex PCR reads through MiXCR, listing each CDR3 protein once. Of roughly 450,000 distinct CDR3 sequences listed, roughly a quarter are singletons. Time point noted: persistent/refractory GD, antithyroid drugs over 5 years with positive TRAb. PBMCs were the source of the RNA used for TCR sequencing. The specimen was peripheral blood mononuclear cells (PBMCs), collected when the disease was refractory, from a patient treated with antithyroid drugs. Receptors originate from a female donor with Graves disease.

This clonotype appeared a single time. A much larger clone lies one base from this, so it may be a read error. The chain carries TRBV6-2 or TRBV6-3 and TRBJ1-2; D is uncertain. V was shortened by 6 bases and J by 8 bases, with 19 bases between the two germline ends. The germline gives CDR1 MNHEY, CDR2 SVGEGT. The CDR3 has 14 residues. Written as DNA, the CDR3 is TGTGCCAGCAGCCGCGGAAGACAAATAAAGGGCTACACCTTC. Translated, it gives CASSRGRQIKGYTF.

The chain couples TRBV29-1 to TRBJ2-5, with TRBD2 as a possible D gene (5 bases). The germline gives CDR1 SQVTM, CDR2 ANQGSEA. The V gene lost 7 bases and the J gene lost 2 bases, with 11 bases spanning the gap. The CDR3 loop spans 12 amino acids. The CDR3 bases are TGCAGCGCCGGGTCGGGGCAAGAGACCCAGTACTTC. Translation: CSAGSGQETQYF.

This clonotype came up a few times. The V gene is TRBV30, the J gene TRBJ1-1; D may be TRBD1 (6 bases). Germline lookup yields CDR1 GTSNPN and CDR2 SVGIG (reference sequence). The CDR3 spans 15 residues. Trimming pared 0 bases from V and 0 bases from J, leaving 11 bases between. The DNA for the CDR3 is TGTGCCTGGAGTGTACGTCGGACAGTGAACACTGAAGCTTTCTTT. This translates into CAWSVRRTVNTEAFF.

The chain uses TRBV6-1 and TRBJ2-7, with D uncertain. The V end lost 8 bases, the J end lost 7 bases, and 12 bases lay between the germline ends. This CDR3 has 11 residues. From germline, CDR1 is MNHNS and CDR2 SASEGT. CDR3: CASGQVGEQYF. The CDR3 DNA follows: TGTGCCAGCGGGCAGGTTGGAGAGCAGTACTTC.

This clonotype was picked up one time. This clone may be a read error of a much larger clone one base away. J is TRBJ1-4 and V is TRBV28, with D possibly TRBD1 on 5 matching bases. This CDR3 contains 15 residues. The germline V gene encodes CDR1 MDHEN and CDR2 SYDVKM. V was clipped by 8 bases and J by 5 bases, with 18 bases between them. CDR3 sequence (DNA): TGTGCCAGCGGTTCCGCCGGGGAGGGGAATGAAAAACTGTTTTTT. Amino acid sequence: CASGSAGEGNEKLFF.

This clonotype appeared many times. The CDR3 sequence: CASTRKTYEQYF. As DNA, the CDR3 is TGTGCCAGCACTCGCAAAACCTACGAGCAGTACTTC. The chain couples TRBV28 to TRBJ2-7; D call uncertain. Germline CDR1 reads MDHEN; CDR2 reads SYDVKM. V was cut by 7 bases and J by 2 bases, with 9 bases left in between. This CDR3 has 12 residues. The variable domain in full, with the rest retrieved from reference TRBV28 and TRBJ2-7, is DVKVTQSSRYLVKRTGEKVFLECVQDMDHENMFWYRQDPGLGLRLIYFSYDVKMKEKGDIPEGYSVSREKKERFSLILESASTNQTSMYLCASTRKTYEQYFGPGTRLTVT.

The chain uses TRBV12-3 or TRBV12-4 and TRBJ1-5, with D possibly TRBD1 on 5 matching bases. CDR3 length equals 13 residues. V was trimmed by 6 bases and J by 5 bases, leaving 11 bases between them. CDR3 sequence: CASSRDVYQPQHF. The CDR3 DNA reads as TGTGCCAGCAGCCGGGACGTATATCAGCCCCAGCATTTT.

In this sample, this clonotype turned up a few times. The rearrangement links TRBV19 to TRBJ2-7; D is perhaps TRBD2 (5 bases). Germline V gives CDR1 LNHDA, CDR2 SQIVND (reference sequence). Trimming shortened V by 1 base and J by 3 bases, and 13 bases separated the two germline ends. The CDR3 length is 15 residues. The CDR3 loop reads CASSIAASGGYEQYF. The CDR3, as DNA: TGTGCCAGTAGTATAGCGGCGAGCGGAGGCTACGAGCAGTACTTC.

This clonotype was picked up a small number of times. This chain uses TRBV20-1 with TRBJ2-1; TRBD2 matches 7 bases. Germline V lookup: CDR1 DFQATT, CDR2 SNEGSKA (reference sequence). V was clipped by 1 base and J by 9 bases; unmatched bases: 15. CDR3 size: 16 residues. The DNA for the CDR3 is TGCAGTGCTAGAGTCGCGGGACTATCCCTAAGAAGTGAGCAGTTCTTC. This codes for CSARVAGLSLRSEQFF.

The chain links TRBV5-1 to TRBJ2-5; 7 bases match TRBD2. The germline V gene has CDR1 SGHRS and CDR2 YFSETQ. CDR3 length equals 15 residues. The ends lost 4 bases at V and 2 bases at J; junction bases unmatched: 8. This CDR3 reads CASSPAGLEQETQYF. The CDR3 DNA is TGCGCCAGCAGCCCCGCAGGACTAGAACAAGAGACCCAGTACTTC.

In regard to this clonotype: A much larger clone lies one base from this, so it may be a read error. V and J are TRBV12-3 or TRBV12-4 and TRBJ2-2; D call uncertain. Trimming left V 0 bases short and J 4 bases short, with 6 bases between. The CDR3 consists of 14 residues. The CDR3 loop reads CASSLADFTGELFF. CDR3 nucleotides: TGTGCCAGCAGTTTAGCAGATTTCACCGGGGAGCTGTTTTTT.

This clonotype came up a few times. The chain combines TRBV11-2 with TRBJ1-3; the D is unclear. CDR3 length equals 17 residues. V was trimmed by 1 base and J by 0 bases, leaving 13 bases between them. CDR1 and CDR2 (germline): SGHAT, FQNNGV. The DNA of the CDR3 is TGTGCCAGCAGCTTAGTGGTCAGCCCGAGCTCTGGAAACACCATATATTTT. It codes for CASSLVVSPSSGNTIYF.

The chain combines TRBV11-1 with TRBJ1-4; weak D call: TRBD1 (5 bases). Deletions cut 4 bases from V and 13 bases from J, with 16 bases between. Germline V lookup: CDR1 SGHAT, CDR2 FQDESV (reference sequence). The CDR3 totals 13 residues. The DNA of the CDR3 is TGTGCCAGCAGCTCGGGGGAACGGGCCACACTGTTTTTT. Translated, it gives CASSSGERATLFF.

This clonotype was picked up many times. CDR3: CASSFRAFQETQYF. In DNA form, the CDR3 reads TGTGCCAGCAGTTTCAGGGCGTTCCAAGAGACCCAGTACTTC. V usage is TRBV28 and J usage is TRBJ2-5, with D perhaps matching TRBD1 (5 bases). This CDR3 region has 14 residues. Germline CDR1 and CDR2: MDHEN and SYDVKM. Trimming took off 3 bases at V and 1 base at J, with 9 bases between the two ends.

This clonotype has just one count. The chain recombines TRBV11-2 with TRBJ2-7, with 8 nucleotides matching TRBD1. Germline lookup yields CDR1 SGHAT and CDR2 FQNNGV. V lost 3 bases to trimming and J lost 5 bases; unmatched junction nucleotides: 9. CDR3 length: 15 residues. DNA of the CDR3: TGTGCCAGCAGCTTGGAAGGACAGGGTGTCGACGAGCAGTACTTC. It translates to CASSLEGQGVDEQYF. Variable domain in full (rest from reference TRBV11-2 and TRBJ2-7): EAGVAQSPRYKIIEKRQSVAFWCNPISGHATLYWYQQILGQGPKLLIQFQNNGVVDDSQLPKDRFSAERLKGVDSTLKIQPAKLEDSAVYLCASSLEGQGVDEQYFGPGTRLTVT.

This clonotype appeared many times. The gene calls are TRBV5-1 and TRBJ1-6; D not resolved. This CDR3 spans 15 amino acids. V shed 6 bases and J shed 10 bases, with 20 bases lying between them. Germline values: CDR1 SGHRS, CDR2 YFSETQ. CDR3 sequence reads: CASKWASGTRSPLHF. CDR3 nucleotide sequence: TGCGCCAGCAAATGGGCCTCAGGAACAAGGTCACCCCTCCACTTT. Combining the CDR3 with reference TRBV5-1 and TRBJ1-6 gives the whole variable domain KAGVTQTPRYLIKTRGQQVTLSCSPISGHRSVSWYQQTPGQGLQFLFEYFSETQRNKGNFPGRFSGRQFSNSRSEMNVSTLELGDSALYLCASKWASGTRSPLHFGNGTRLTVT.

In this sample, this clonotype turned up many times. The genes are TRBV28 and TRBJ2-6; D tentatively fits TRBD1 or TRBD2 (5 bases each). Trimming stripped 4 bases from V and 0 bases from J, with 16 bases between. This CDR3 contains 18 residues. Germline V CDR1 and CDR2: MDHEN, SYDVKM. Written as DNA, the CDR3 is TGTGCCAGCAGTTGGGTCGGGACGGCCTTCTCTGGGGCCAACGTCCTGACTTTC. It specifies CASSWVGTAFSGANVLTF. The full variable domain, rest sourced from reference TRBV28 and TRBJ2-6, is DVKVTQSSRYLVKRTGEKVFLECVQDMDHENMFWYRQDPGLGLRLIYFSYDVKMKEKGDIPEGYSVSREKKERFSLILESASTNQTSMYLCASSWVGTAFSGANVLTFGAGSRLTVL.

The gene calls are TRBV6-1 and TRBJ2-7; 13 bases agree with TRBD2. The CDR3 runs to 17 residues. Germline lookup yields CDR1 MNHNS and CDR2 SASEGT. V was clipped by 6 bases and J by 6 bases; unmatched bases: 14. CDR3 amino acids: CASSSPSGLAGSGEQYF. The CDR3 DNA sequence: TGTGCCAGCAGCTCTCCGTCGGGACTAGCGGGATCTGGCGAGCAGTACTTC.

The CDR3 here is CASSYSNWALLADYNEQFF. The CDR3 region has the DNA TGTGCCAGCAGTTACTCGAATTGGGCGTTACTAGCGGATTACAATGAGCAGTTCTTC. The chain is built from TRBV6-9 and TRBJ2-1, with 8 bases lining up with TRBD2. The V segment lost 3 bases and the J segment 4 bases; nucleotides outside the gene matches: 17. The CDR3 is 19 amino acids. Germline loops: CDR1 MNHGY, CDR2 SVAAGI.

V usage is TRBV18 and J usage is TRBJ2-2; TRBD2 matches at 7 bases. The germline CDR1 and CDR2 sequences are KGHSH and LQKENI. V shed 3 bases, J shed 5 bases, and the junction held 6 bases outside the gene matches. This CDR3 is built from 15 residues. CDR3 residues: CASSPAGAQTGELFF. In DNA form, the CDR3 reads TGTGCCAGCTCACCGGCGGGAGCCCAGACCGGGGAGCTGTTTTTT.

This clonotype was seen only a few times. The rearrangement uses TRBV25-1 and TRBJ1-2; D is ambiguous. Germline V gives CDR1 MGHDK, CDR2 SYGVNS. The CDR3 loop spans 13 amino acids. V shed 1 base and J shed 6 bases, with 9 bases lying between them. CDR3 amino acids: CASSEFVGNGYTF. In nucleotides, the CDR3 is TGTGCCAGCAGTGAATTTGTGGGGAATGGCTACACCTTC.

This clonotype was seen at least ten times. This chain links TRBV28 with TRBJ2-7; D unresolved. V was clipped by 4 bases and J by 4 bases, with 14 bases between them. The CDR3 is 14 residues long. Germline CDR1 is MDHEN and CDR2 is SYDVKM. DNA of the CDR3: TGTGCCAGCAGTTCCGCAGCACTAAGGTACGAGCAGTACTTC. Translating it yields CASSSAALRYEQYF.

This clonotype has ten or more counts. The chain carries TRBV12-3 or TRBV12-4 and TRBJ2-7; D possibly corresponds to TRBD2 (6 bases). The CDR3 is 16 amino acids. V was cut by 6 bases and J by 3 bases, with 21 bases left in between. The CDR3 region is CASSPTTWEEDYEQYF. The CDR3 nucleotides are TGTGCCAGCAGCCCAACAACGTGGGAGGAGGACTACGAGCAGTACTTC.

This chain links TRBV5-1 with TRBJ1-2, with D uncertain. This CDR3 has 15 residues. The germline V gene encodes CDR1 SGHRS and CDR2 YFSETQ. The germline V and J ends were trimmed by 4 bases and 4 bases, with 17 bases remaining between them. The CDR3 loop reads CASSRDKGPSYGYTF. DNA of the CDR3: TGCGCCAGCAGCCGTGACAAGGGTCCGAGCTATGGCTACACCTTC.

Ten or more counts support this clonotype. The chain carries TRBV7-2 and TRBJ2-5, with a tentative D call TRBD2 (6 bases). V was pared by 2 bases and J by 5 bases, with 12 bases between. Germline V gives CDR1 SGHTA, CDR2 FQGNSA. The CDR3 loop spans 14 amino acids. The CDR3 region is CASSLIGGRETQYF. The DNA of the CDR3 is TGTGCCAGCAGCTTAATCGGGGGTAGGGAGACCCAGTACTTC.

The CDR3 here is CASSEDRGRHEAFF. The CDR3 nucleotides are TGTGCCAGCAGCGAGGACAGGGGGCGGCATGAAGCTTTCTTT. The chain joins TRBV7-2 to TRBJ1-1, with 11 bases identical to TRBD1. Trimming cost V 5 bases and J 7 bases; bases outside gene matches: 6. Looked up from germline, CDR1 is SGHTA and CDR2 is FQGNSA. The CDR3 covers 14 residues.